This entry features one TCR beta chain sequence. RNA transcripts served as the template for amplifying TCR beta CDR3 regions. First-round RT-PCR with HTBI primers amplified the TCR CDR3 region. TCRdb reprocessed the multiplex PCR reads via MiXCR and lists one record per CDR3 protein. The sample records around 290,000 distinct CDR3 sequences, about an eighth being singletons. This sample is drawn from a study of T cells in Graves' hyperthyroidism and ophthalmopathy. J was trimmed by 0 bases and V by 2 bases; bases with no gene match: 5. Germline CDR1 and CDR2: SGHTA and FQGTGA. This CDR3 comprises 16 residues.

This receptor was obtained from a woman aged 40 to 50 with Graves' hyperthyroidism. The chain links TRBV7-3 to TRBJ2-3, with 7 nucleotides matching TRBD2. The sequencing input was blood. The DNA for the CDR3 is TGTGCCAGCAGCTTAGGGGCCGGGGGGAGCACAGATACGCAGTATTTT. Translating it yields CASSLGAGGSTDTQYF.